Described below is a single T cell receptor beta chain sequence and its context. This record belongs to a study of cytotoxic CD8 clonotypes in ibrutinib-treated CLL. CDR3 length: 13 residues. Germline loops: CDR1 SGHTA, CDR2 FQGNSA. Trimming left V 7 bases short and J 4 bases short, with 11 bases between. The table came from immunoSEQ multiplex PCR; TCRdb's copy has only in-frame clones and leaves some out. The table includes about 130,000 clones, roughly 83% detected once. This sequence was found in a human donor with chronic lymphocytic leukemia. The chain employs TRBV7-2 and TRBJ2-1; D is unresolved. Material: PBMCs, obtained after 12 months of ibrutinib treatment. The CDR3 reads CASNRLAYNEQFF. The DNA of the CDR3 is TGTGCCAGCAACAGACTGGCTTACAATGAGCAGTTCTTC.